Below, 2 T cell receptor beta chains from the same sample are listed, as sequenced in a study of monozygotic twins with inflammatory bowel disease. TCRdb reprocessed the 5' RACE reads and keeps a single row for each CDR3 protein, giving no DNA. With around 190,000 distinct CDR3 sequences in the sample, the ten largest clones hold around 1.5%. The sequencing sample was made of blood. Receptors were obtained from a human donor with ulcerative colitis or Crohn's disease, or a healthy co-twin of an affected twin (not recorded which).

The chain couples TRBV15 to TRBJ2-7; TCRdb's D gene call, TRBD2, goes unchecked for lack of DNA. The CDR3 contains 13 residues. CDR1 is LNHNV and CDR2 is YYDKDF in the germline V gene (reference sequence). The CDR3 spells CATSKFTGGEQYF.

The V and J genes are TRBV11-2 and TRBJ2-5; checking the TCRdb D call of TRBD2 is not possible without DNA. CDR1 SGHAT and CDR2 FQNNGV come from the germline V gene. The length of the CDR3 is 14 residues. The CDR3 here is CASSLGVGGETQYF.